This TCR beta chain is drawn from a study of CD8+ T cells in alopecia areata. Treatment denoted: oral pan-JAK inhibitor, 5-10 mg twice daily. Researchers took lesional scalp punch biopsies and peripheral blood from people who were alopecia areata patients. RNA was extracted and reverse transcribed into cDNA as the sequencing template. Here immunoSEQ multiplex PCR was the method, and the copy in TCRdb shows in-frame clones only, minus some. This table has 210,000 or so clones, approximately 72% appearing once. V lost 7 bases and J lost 11; bases outside the gene matches: 9. Germline lookup yields CDR1 SQVTM and CDR2 ANQGSEA. The CDR3 extends over 11 amino acids.

The chain combines TRBV29-1 with TRBJ1-1, with 8 bases matching TRBD1. Sequenced material: CD4+ T cells sorted from blood, taken at week 44, from a patient treated with tofacitinib. This clonotype was obtained from a human donor with alopecia areata. As DNA, the CDR3 is TGCAGCGGACTTCAGGGGGCAAATGCTTTCTTT. Amino acid sequence: CSGLQGANAFF.